This T cell receptor beta chain is from a study of blood T cell repertoires in COVID-19 (dated by TCRdb to the early 2020s). About the full investigation: Collaborator samples came from the United States, Italy and Spain and covered acute and convalescent phases of COVID-19. The material from the prospective study consisted of cDNA or gDNA derived from T cells, B-cell-depleted T cells, or PBMCs. Subjects who had been exposed to COVID-19, were actively infected with it, or had recovered from it provided the deeply sampled blood TCRbeta repertoires that made up the dataset. A freely available public database, intended as a resource for researchers studying the immune response to SARS-CoV-2, is where the repertoires were released. Samples were obtained from the ongoing ImmuneRACE study (first 160 participants) and from 1,000 to 1,500 subjects provided by 6 global collaborators. Nearly every sample came with metadata listing a de-identified subject ID, COVID-19 status, age in years and sex. Where HLA class I and class II types were available, the types were taken from metadata supplied by the sample provider, not from assay-based typing.

Enrolling through a virtual design, the prospective study's participants ranged in age from roughly 18 to 95 years and lived across approximately 25 United States geographic areas. In the prospective study, participants were assigned to cohorts based on the clinical history participants reported in a screening survey and a study questionnaire. Recovered participants in ImmuneRACE Cohort 3 were defined by two consecutive negative NP/OP PCR tests, clearance by a healthcare professional, or resolution of symptoms. Each participant in the prospective study had whole blood, serum and a nasopharyngeal or oropharyngeal swab collected by mobile phlebotomists. Over a roughly 2-month period, participants in the prospective study had the option of providing additional blood draws and questionnaires. Prospective study blood samples were shipped either frozen or at room temperature before DNA extraction. Comment on this clone: Its antigen has not been determined. There are no base qualities to consult, and no much larger clone falls within one base.

V is cut back by 6 bases and J by 4 bases, with 2 bases in the junction unmatched. From cysteine to phenylalanine, the CDR3 is 13 amino acids long. The read is trimmed to its CDR3 DNA, 39 bases read in frame from base 1. The germline V gene sets CDR1 to MGHDK and CDR2 to SYGVNS. The paper's findings and limits, for the study overall: The quantity of clinical and demographic metadata differed by source and by participant and was supplied without curation.

TCRbeta CDR3 regions were amplified from genomic DNA using the immunoSEQ Assay, a bias-controlled multiplex PCR. In the source study's methods: Within the assay, amplification of reference gene primers was used to estimate how many nucleated cells each sample contained. Sequence reads were collapsed and filtered to measure the absolute abundance of every unique TCRbeta CDR3 rearrangement. For each sample, productive Simpson clonality was calculated by taking the square root of Simpson's diversity index across productive rearrangements. TCRdb re-hosts the immuneACCESS table, in-frame sequences only. Its copies lack some clones; in the studies checked, an unresolved V gene accounts for under half of them, and the cause for the rest is not known. That table gives V, J and clone size, and the DNA gave D and trimming. The sample table shows roughly 380,000 clones, and roughly nine tenths are seen once. The ten largest clones take up just under 3% of the sample.

This chain joins TRBV25-1 to TRBJ1-2, with TRBD1 matching 10 junction bases. The sequenced material came from PBMCs or T cells enriched from blood (not recorded which). This receptor was identified in a woman aged 30 to 39 who had recovered from COVID-19. The CDR3 in this case is CASRGDRGYGYTF. The DNA reads TGTGCCAGCAGAGGGGACAGGGGCTATGGCTACACCTTC.